This is a list of T cell receptor beta chains from one sample in a study of T cell responses to AZD1222 COVID-19 vaccine. Clones were read by immunoSEQ multiplex PCR, and TCRdb kept only the in-frame ones, dropping some. This table holds roughly 120,000 clones, about 89% found once. The sample in question was peripheral blood, obtained on day 0 of AZD1222 vaccination. Every receptor here comes from an adult in good health. Both conserved end residues are part of each CDR3. The D gene is left open where the match is weak. A row's size may be missing; if present it is once, few, many or a size class.

clone_size	v_call	j_call	d_call	cdr3_nt	cdr3_aa
NA	TRBV2	TRBJ2-3	NA	TGTGCCAGCAGTGATAGCAGTTCTACAGATACGCAGTATTTT	CASSDSSSTDTQYF
NA	TRBV4-3	TRBJ1-5	NA	TGCGCCAGCAGCCAAGAGATGCACCCAAATCAGCCCCAGCATTTT	CASSQEMHPNQPQHF
NA	TRBV7-9	TRBJ1-1	NA	TGTGCCAGCAGCCCCACGGGCGGTGAAGCTTTCTTT	CASSPTGGEAFF
NA	TRBV19	TRBJ2-7	NA	TGTGCCAGTGGGGCAGGGAGAGAGCAGTACTTC	CASGAGREQYF
NA	TRBV7-9	TRBJ1-2	NA	TGTGCCAGCAGTTACCGGGACGGCTATGGCTACACCTTC	CASSYRDGYGYTF
NA	TRBV7-9	TRBJ1-5	NA	TGTGCCAGCAGCTTGGAAGGAGATCAGCCCCAGCATTTT	CASSLEGDQPQHF
NA	TRBV7-3	TRBJ1-2	NA	TGTGCCAGCAGCCCCCCAAATGGCCGGGGCTACACCTTC	CASSPPNGRGYTF
few	TRBV2	TRBJ1-2	NA	TGTGCCAGCAGTGAAAATGGGGTTGGAGGTGGCTACACCTTC	CASSENGVGGGYTF
NA	TRBV4-2	TRBJ1-5	TRBD1	TGTGCCAGCAGCCAAGAGACAGGGGAAGGCAATCAGCCCCAGCATTTT	CASSQETGEGNQPQHF
NA	TRBV6-1	TRBJ2-2	TRBD2	TGTGCCAGCAGTGAAGAAGCGGGAGGAGTGCCCGGGGAGCTGTTTTTT	CASSEEAGGVPGELFF
once	TRBV5-1	TRBJ1-2	TRBD1	TGCGCCAGCAGCTTAGACAGGGGAAATAACTATGGCTACACCTTC	CASSLDRGNNYGYTF
NA	TRBV7-8	TRBJ1-5	NA	TGTGCCAGCAGCTTGGGTAGGCGGAGCAATCAGCCCCAGCATTTT	CASSLGRRSNQPQHF
NA	TRBV7-9	TRBJ2-2	NA	TGTGCCAGCAGCCCAGGGGCCGGGGAGCTGTTTTTT	CASSPGAGELFF
NA	TRBV12-3/TRBV12-4	TRBJ2-5	NA	TGTGCCAGCAGTTTCGGTCCTAAAGAGACCCAGTACTTC	CASSFGPKETQYF
NA	TRBV5-4	TRBJ1-1	NA	TGTGCCAGCAGTACTGACGGGGCCACTGAAGCTTTCTTT	CASSTDGATEAFF
NA	TRBV21-1	TRBJ1-1	NA	TGTGCCAGCAGCAAAAAAAAGCGGGAAGGTACAGTTGAAGCTTTCTTT	CASSKKKREGTVEAFF
NA	TRBV9	TRBJ1-1	TRBD1	TGTGCCAGCAGCTCCCGGACAGGGGAGAACACTGAAGCTTTCTTT	CASSSRTGENTEAFF
NA	TRBV4-1	TRBJ2-2	NA	TGCGCCAGCAGCCGGAGCGATTACACCGGGGAGCTGTTTTTT	CASSRSDYTGELFF
NA	TRBV14	TRBJ1-2	NA	TGTGCCAGCAGCCGGGGGGGCTATGGCTACACCTTC	CASSRGGYGYTF
few	TRBV27	TRBJ2-2	NA	TGTGCCAGCAGTTTGGTAGCGACAACGAACACCGGGGAGCTGTTTTTT	CASSLVATTNTGELFF
once	TRBV18	TRBJ1-2	NA	TGTGCCAGCTCACCTTCCCTTTTCAAACCCAACTATGGCTACACCTTC	CASSPSLFKPNYGYTF
NA	TRBV7-2	TRBJ1-2	NA	TGTGCCAGCAGCTTAGGCGGAGTCGGCTATGGCTACACCTTC	CASSLGGVGYGYTF
NA	TRBV12-3/TRBV12-4	TRBJ1-5	NA	TGTGCCTCCACGCAGGGCCCCGGGCAGCCCCAGCATTTT	CASTQGPGQPQHF
NA	TRBV25-1	TRBJ1-2	NA	TGTGCCAGCAGTGCAATGGGGCCCTATGGCTACACCTTC	CASSAMGPYGYTF
NA	TRBV6-6	TRBJ1-1	NA	TGTGCCAGCAGGCCGGGGGGTCGCACTGAAGCTTTCTTT	CASRPGGRTEAFF
once	TRBV6-5	TRBJ1-1	NA	TGTGCCATCTCTGGTCCATTCACTGAAGCTTTCTTT	CAISGPFTEAFF
NA	TRBV6-2/TRBV6-3	TRBJ1-1	TRBD1	TGTGCCAGCACCCCCGACAGGGCCTACACTGAAGCTTTCTTT	CASTPDRAYTEAFF
NA	TRBV5-1	TRBJ1-2	NA	TGCGCCAGCAGCTTGGACGGATCTACCCCCTATGGCTACACCTTC	CASSLDGSTPYGYTF
NA	TRBV5-1	TRBJ1-4	TRBD1	TGCGCCAGCAGCTTCGCCGGGACAGAGAATGAAAAACTGTTTTTT	CASSFAGTENEKLFF
NA	TRBV30	TRBJ2-3	NA	TGTGCCTGGAGTGCTTCTCCGACGCAGTATTTT	CAWSASPTQYF
NA	TRBV12-5	TRBJ2-2	NA	TGTGCTAGTGGTCAAGGTAACTCCGTCTCCACCGGGGAGCTGTTTTTT	CASGQGNSVSTGELFF
NA	TRBV27	TRBJ2-2	TRBD2	TGTGCCAGCAGTTTGTCGGGACTAGCGGGGGGGTACACCGGGGAGCTGTTTTTT	CASSLSGLAGGYTGELFF
NA	TRBV5-6	TRBJ1-2	NA	TGTGCCAGCAGGTTGGAAAGGGAGGGTAACTATGGCTACACCTTC	CASRLEREGNYGYTF
NA	TRBV19	TRBJ1-5	NA	TGTGCCAGTAGTTGGGGGCTAGGACAGCCCCAGCATTTT	CASSWGLGQPQHF
NA	TRBV18	TRBJ1-5	TRBD1	TGTGCCCGCCCCCCACGACAGGGGGGTAGAAGCAATCAGCCCCAGCATTTT	CARPPRQGGRSNQPQHF
NA	TRBV5-1	TRBJ1-1	NA	TGCGCCAGCAGCCTTGATCCGGTCACTGAAGCTTTCTTT	CASSLDPVTEAFF
NA	TRBV30	TRBJ1-1	NA	TGTGCCTGGAGTGTAACCGGTTTGTGGACTGAAGCTTTCTTT	CAWSVTGLWTEAFF
NA	TRBV7-7	TRBJ2-1	NA	TGTGCCAGCAGCTTAGGGGAGAGCTCCTACAATGAGCAGTTCTTC	CASSLGESSYNEQFF
NA	TRBV10-1	TRBJ1-5	NA	TGCGCCAGCATAGAACCCTCTTGCCCGTACAATCAGCCCCAGCATTTT	CASIEPSCPYNQPQHF
NA	TRBV27	TRBJ2-1	NA	TGTGCCAGCAGTTCAGGGGTTGTCAATGAGCAGTTCTTC	CASSSGVVNEQFF
NA	TRBV6-2/TRBV6-3	TRBJ1-2	NA	TGTGCCAGCAGCCACGGGATCTCAAACTATGGCTACACCTTC	CASSHGISNYGYTF
NA	TRBV6-5	TRBJ2-5	NA	TGTGCCAGCAGCCGGACAGAAGGGGAGACCCAGTACTTC	CASSRTEGETQYF
NA	TRBV19	TRBJ2-7	NA	TGTGCCAGTAGACCACCAGGAGCGCTATACGAGCAGTACTTC	CASRPPGALYEQYF
NA	TRBV24-1	TRBJ2-1	NA	TGTGCCACCAGTGATCCCAGCGCGAGCTCCTACAATGAGCAGTTCTTC	CATSDPSASSYNEQFF
NA	TRBV5-1	TRBJ2-7	NA	TGCGCCAGCAGCTTGGATAGCGGAGCCTACTACGAGCAGTACTTC	CASSLDSGAYYEQYF
NA	TRBV7-9	TRBJ1-2	TRBD1	TGTGCCAGCAGACAGGACCCAGGGGGCTATGGCTACACCTTC	CASRQDPGGYGYTF
once	TRBV6-5	TRBJ2-7	TRBD2	TGTGCCAGCAGTTACGGACTAGACTACGAGCAGTACTTC	CASSYGLDYEQYF
NA	TRBV5-6	TRBJ1-6	NA	TGTGCCAGCAGCTTGGGGATTTCTGGATCAAGTTCACCCCTCCACTTT	CASSLGISGSSSPLHF
NA	TRBV28	TRBJ2-7	NA	TGTGCCAGCAGTGGGGTGGCTAACTACGAGCAGTACTTC	CASSGVANYEQYF
NA	TRBV15	TRBJ1-6	NA	TGTGCCACCAGCAGAGAAGCAGGGACGGCTTCACCCCTCCACTTT	CATSREAGTASPLHF
NA	TRBV3-1/TRBV3-2	TRBJ1-1	TRBD1	TGTGCCAGCAGCCCCCCCACGTCACAGGGGAGAGCTTTCTTT	CASSPPTSQGRAFF
once	TRBV28	TRBJ1-5	NA	TGTGCCAGCATGGGGGGGGTCGATCAGCCCCAGCATTTT	CASMGGVDQPQHF
NA	TRBV7-6	TRBJ1-1	NA	TGTGCCAGCAGCCTTACAGGCACTGAAGCTTTCTTT	CASSLTGTEAFF